A single sample is the source of the 20 T cell receptor beta chains below, sequenced in a study of graft-versus-host responses after intestinal transplantation (dated by TCRdb to about 2021). Interpreted using the paper, the time point label stands for: cells obtained before transplantation from donor or recipient. Library creation used the immunoSEQ multiplex PCR assay. TCRdb took this table from immuneACCESS and kept in-frame rearrangements with V and J called. Such tables lack part of the clones; where checked against another copy, unresolved V genes explain under half of the gap, and the rest is unexplained. Within this sample are around 25,000 clones, with approximately 40% of them counted one time only. The ten largest account for 0.66% of the sample. Sequences were derived from alloreactive CD4+ T cells from a mixed lymphocyte reaction culture, sampled before intestinal transplant. This sample's cell subset or site label indicates: CFSE-low proliferating T cells sorted from roughly six-day pre-transplant mixed lymphocyte reaction (GvH or HvG direction). The receptors were sampled from a human patient who received an intestinal transplant.

This clone was recorded once. V gene TRBV5-1 combines with J gene TRBJ2-1; 7 positions match TRBD1. This CDR3 has 16 residues. The V and J ends lost 2 bases and 3 bases, in that order; junction bases with no gene match: 8. Germline V gene lookup returns CDR1 SGHRS and CDR2 YFSETQ. The chain's CDR3 is CASSFSSGQYYNEQFF. The CDR3 bases are TGCGCCAGCAGCTTTAGTTCGGGACAGTACTACAATGAGCAGTTCTTC.

The chain has TRBV28 and TRBJ2-7; D is uncertain. The V end was cut by 3 bases, the J end by 4 bases, with 4 bases between. Germline V CDR1 and CDR2: MDHEN, SYDVKM. The CDR3 extends over 11 amino acids. CDR3 sequence (DNA): TGTGCCAGCAGTTTGAGGTACGAGCAGTACTTC. As protein: CASSLRYEQYF.

This clone occurred a few times. This chain joins TRBV6-1 and TRBJ1-2, with TRBD1 identical over 10 bases. J lost 4 bases, V lost 6 bases, and 8 bases had no gene match. The CDR3 has 15 amino acids. Germline V gives CDR1 MNHNS, CDR2 SASEGT. The CDR3 coding sequence is TGTGCCAGCAGGCCGGGACAGGGGAGTTTCTATGGCTACACCTTC. This translates into CASRPGQGSFYGYTF.

V is TRBV9 and J is TRBJ2-2; perhaps TRBD1 as D (5 bases). This CDR3 spans 14 amino acids. CDR1 is SGDLS and CDR2 is YYNGEE in the germline V gene. Trimming cost V 3 bases and J 4 bases, with 10 bases left between them. CDR3 sequence reads: CASSGTGSTGELFF. For the CDR3, the DNA is TGTGCCAGCAGCGGTACAGGTTCCACCGGGGAGCTGTTTTTT.

This clone is medium-sized within its sample. This chain joins TRBV19 and TRBJ1-2, with TRBD1 as a possible D gene (6 bases). The CDR3 consists of 13 residues. Trimming removed 5 bases from V and 4 bases from J, with 11 bases in between. Germline values: CDR1 LNHDA, CDR2 SQIVND (reference sequence). The CDR3 nucleotides are TGTGCCAGTAGTGGCGACAGGCGCTATGGCTACACCTTC. Translated: CASSGDRRYGYTF.

The chain combines TRBV10-3 with TRBJ2-2; D gene ambiguous. CDR1 and CDR2 (germline): ENHRY, SYGVKD. This CDR3 spans 13 amino acids. V shed 1 base and J shed 6 bases, with 6 bases lying between them. CDR3 loop: CAISEFLSGELFF. In nucleotides, the CDR3 is TGTGCCATCAGTGAGTTCCTTTCCGGGGAGCTGTTTTTT.

The chain combines TRBV2 with TRBJ2-5; D is ambiguous. Germline CDR1 reads SNHLY; CDR2 reads FYNNEI. Between the trimmed V and J ends, which lost 1 base and 3 bases, there was a span of 9 bases. The CDR3 length is 14 residues. CDR3 DNA sequence: TGTGCCAGCAGTGAAGTCCGGGTAAAAGAGACCCAGTACTTC. It encodes CASSEVRVKETQYF.

V usage is TRBV2 and J usage is TRBJ1-2; D gene ambiguous. The germline V and J ends were trimmed by 4 bases and 7 bases, with 10 bases remaining between them. There are 12 residues in the CDR3. CDR1 and CDR2 from the germline V gene are SNHLY and FYNNEI. CDR3 in DNA: TGTGCCAGCAGTGTTTCTCCCCCTGGCTACACCTTC. It codes for CASSVSPPGYTF. Together with reference TRBV2 and TRBJ1-2, the CDR3 gives the full variable domain: EPEVTQTPSHQVTQMGQEVILRCVPISNHLYFYWYRQILGQKVEFLVSFYNNEISEKSEIFDDQFSVERPDGSNFTLKIRSTKLEDSAMYFCASSVSPPGYTFGSGTRLTVV.

The genes are TRBV27 and TRBJ2-1; a weak D match, TRBD2 (5 bases). The CDR3 covers 15 residues. Trimming removed 3 bases from V and 4 bases from J, with 13 bases in between. Germline loops: CDR1 MNHEY, CDR2 SMNVEV (reference sequence). CDR3: CASSLSAGRYNEQFF. The CDR3 DNA follows: TGTGCCAGCAGTTTGTCGGCGGGCCGATACAATGAGCAGTTCTTC.

The chain joins TRBV7-2 to TRBJ2-2, with D possibly matching TRBD2 (5 bases). The CDR3 spans 14 residues. Germline CDR1 reads SGHTA; CDR2 reads FQGNSA. Trimming took off 5 bases at V and 4 bases at J, with 11 bases between the two ends. CDR3 region: CASSPPSFTGELFF. The CDR3 nucleotides read TGTGCCAGCAGCCCCCCTAGCTTCACCGGGGAGCTGTTTTTT.

This clone has just a few counts. V and J are TRBV2 and TRBJ1-2; perhaps TRBD1 as D (5 bases). V lost 4 bases and J 5 bases, leaving 11 bases between the germline ends. The CDR3 consists of 13 residues. The germline CDR1 and CDR2 sequences are SNHLY and FYNNEI. This chain's CDR3 is CASSVEGRYGYTF. In nucleotides, the CDR3 is TGTGCCAGCAGTGTTGAGGGGAGGTATGGCTACACCTTC.

The CDR3 DNA sequence: TGTGCCTATACGGTGGCCTACGAGCAGTACTTC. Translating it yields CAYTVAYEQYF. The chain has TRBV30 and TRBJ2-7; D is unresolved. Per the germline V gene, CDR1 is GTSNPN and CDR2 is SVGIG (reference sequence). The V gene lost 7 bases and the J gene lost 2 bases, with 9 bases spanning the gap. This CDR3 is built from 11 residues.

V is TRBV5-7 and J is TRBJ1-2; 9 positions agree with TRBD1. TRBV5-7 is given ORF status, its function remaining uncertain. The V segment lost 4 bases and the J segment 6 bases; nucleotides outside the gene matches: 7. This CDR3 has 14 amino acids. DNA of the CDR3: TGTGCCAGCAGCCTGGGGACAGGGAACGATGGCTACACCTTC. Protein product: CASSLGTGNDGYTF.

This clone was found once. CDR3 residues: CASSQSLVLYHEQYF. CDR3 DNA sequence: TGTGCCAGCAGCCAGTCACTAGTTTTGTACCACGAGCAGTACTTC. J is TRBJ2-7 and V is TRBV5-6; the D gene is possibly TRBD2 (5 bases). The CDR3 has 15 residues. From germline, CDR1 is SGHDT and CDR2 YYEEEE. Trimming removed 4 bases at V and 5 bases at J, with 19 bases between.

The V call is TRBV15, the J call TRBJ2-6, with TRBD1 identical over 7 bases. The CDR3 length is 15 residues. CDR1 is LNHNV and CDR2 is YYDKDF in the germline V gene (reference sequence). The trim removed 3 bases at V and 9 bases at J, leaving 8 bases unmatched. In nucleotides, the CDR3 is TGTGCCACCAGCAGTGTAACAGGGGCCGTCAACGTCCTGACTTTC. The encoded protein is CATSSVTGAVNVLTF. The entire variable domain, with the rest obtained from reference TRBV15 and TRBJ2-6, is as follows: DAMVIQNPRYQVTQFGKPVTLSCSQTLNHNVMYWYQQKSSQAPKLLFHYYDKDFNNEADTPDNFQSRRPNTSFCFLDIRSPGLGDTAMYLCATSSVTGAVNVLTFGAGSRLTVL.

This clone was observed a few times. The chain employs TRBV23-1 and TRBJ2-7; TRBD1 aligns across 7 bases. TRBV23-1 is assigned to the ORF class and has an uncertain function. This CDR3 contains 15 residues. The trim removed 3 bases at V and 2 bases at J, leaving 7 bases unmatched. CDR3 coding DNA: TGCGCCAGCAGTCATCTACCGGGACAGACCTACGAGCAGTACTTC. This translates into CASSHLPGQTYEQYF.

This sequence joins TRBV19 and TRBJ2-3; 11 bases are a match to TRBD2. The CDR3 length is 16 residues. Trimming took 3 bases from V and 1 from J; bases not matched to a gene: 3. CDR1 and CDR2 from the germline V gene are LNHDA and SQIVND (reference sequence). The CDR3 nucleotides read TGTGCCAGTAGTATGATACTAGCGGGGGGCACAGATACGCAGTATTTT. Protein: CASSMILAGGTDTQYF.

This chain links TRBV29-1 with TRBJ1-2; D remains unclear. The CDR3 is made up of 10 amino acids. V shed 5 bases and J shed 4 bases, with 5 bases lying between them. Germline V CDR1 and CDR2: SQVTM, ANQGSEA. As DNA, the CDR3 is TGCAGCGTTTTTAGCTATGGCTACACCTTC. Amino acids: CSVFSYGYTF. Together with reference TRBV29-1 and TRBJ1-2, the CDR3 gives the full variable domain: SAVISQKPSRDICQRGTSLTIQCQVDSQVTMMFWYRQQPGQSLTLIATANQGSEATYESGFVIDKFPISRPNLTFSTLTVSNMSPEDSSIYLCSVFSYGYTFGSGTRLTVV.

The gene calls are TRBV19 and TRBJ1-1; tentative D call: TRBD1 (5 bases). Germline V gives CDR1 LNHDA, CDR2 SQIVND (reference sequence). The CDR3 loop spans 13 amino acids. The ends were cut back, 4 bases at V and 1 base at J, with 7 bases in the middle. CDR3 region: CASSRGANTEAFF. Here the CDR3 DNA reads TGTGCCAGTAGTAGGGGCGCGAACACTGAAGCTTTCTTT.

This clone turned up a few times. The CDR3 spells CSVGQGARTDTQYF. Here the CDR3 DNA reads TGCAGCGTCGGACAGGGGGCTCGCACAGATACGCAGTATTTT. The genes are TRBV29-1 and TRBJ2-3, with 11 bases matching TRBD1. The CDR3 contains 14 residues. J gave up 1 base and V 6 bases, and 3 bases lay outside the gene matches. Per germline, CDR1 SQVTM and CDR2 ANQGSEA.